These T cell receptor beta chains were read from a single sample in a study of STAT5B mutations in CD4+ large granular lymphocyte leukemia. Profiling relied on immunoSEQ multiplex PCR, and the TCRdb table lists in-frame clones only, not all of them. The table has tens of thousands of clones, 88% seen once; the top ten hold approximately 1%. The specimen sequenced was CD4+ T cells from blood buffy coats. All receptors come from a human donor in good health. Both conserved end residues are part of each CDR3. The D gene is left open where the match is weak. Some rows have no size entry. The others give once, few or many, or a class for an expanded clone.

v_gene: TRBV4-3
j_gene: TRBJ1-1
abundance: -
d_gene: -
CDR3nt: TGCGCCAGCAGCCAAGATACTGAGGACCGAACAGGGGCTTTCTTT
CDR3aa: CASSQDTEDRTGAFF

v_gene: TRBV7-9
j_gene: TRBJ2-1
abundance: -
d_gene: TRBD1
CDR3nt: TGTGCGACCCCGAGACAGGGGCCGGGCAATGAGCAGTTCTTC
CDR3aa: CATPRQGPGNEQFF

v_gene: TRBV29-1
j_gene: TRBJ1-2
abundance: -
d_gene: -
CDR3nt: TGCAGCGTTGATATTCCGGAAACCTATGGCTACACCTTC
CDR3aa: CSVDIPETYGYTF

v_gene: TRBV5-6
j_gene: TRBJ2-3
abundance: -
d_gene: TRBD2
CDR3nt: TGTGCCAGCAGCTTACAACTAGCGGGGGGGCTAGATACGCAGTATTTT
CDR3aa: CASSLQLAGGLDTQYF

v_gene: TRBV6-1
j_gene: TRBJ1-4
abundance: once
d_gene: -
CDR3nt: TGTGCCAGCAGTTCGGTCCTCAAGGGCGAAAAACTGTTTTTT
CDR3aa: CASSSVLKGEKLFF

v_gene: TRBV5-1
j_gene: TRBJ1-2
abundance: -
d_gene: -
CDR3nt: TGCGCCAGCAGCTTGGACAGATCTAACTATGGCTACACCTTC
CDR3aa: CASSLDRSNYGYTF

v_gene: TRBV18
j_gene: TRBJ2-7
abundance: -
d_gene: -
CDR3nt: TGTGCCAGCTCACCTAAGGAGGGGGGCTCCTACGAGCAGTACTTC
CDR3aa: CASSPKEGGSYEQYF

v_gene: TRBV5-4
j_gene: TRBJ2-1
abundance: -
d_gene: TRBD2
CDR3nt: TGTGCCAGCAGGGGGTGGGGTGGGCTAGCGGGAGTTAGCTCCTACAATGAGCAGTTCTTC
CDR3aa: CASRGWGGLAGVSSYNEQFF

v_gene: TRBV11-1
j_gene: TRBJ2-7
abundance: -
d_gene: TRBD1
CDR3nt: TGTGCCAGCAGCTTTGGGACAGGGGACTACGAGCAGTACTTC
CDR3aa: CASSFGTGDYEQYF

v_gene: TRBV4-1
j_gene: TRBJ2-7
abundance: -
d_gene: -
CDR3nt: TGCGCCAGCAGCCATGCTCAGGGGTACGAGCAGTACTTC
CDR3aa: CASSHAQGYEQYF

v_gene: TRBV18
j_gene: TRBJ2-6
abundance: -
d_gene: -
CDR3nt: TGTGCCAGCTCACCAAAGAAAACAGGGCCCCTATACTCTGGGGCCAACGTCCTGACTTTC
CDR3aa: CASSPKKTGPLYSGANVLTF

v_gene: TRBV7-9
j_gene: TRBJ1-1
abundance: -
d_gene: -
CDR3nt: TGTGCCAGCAGCCCGAACCTCAGAGGTTGGGGGGTGAACACTGAAGCTTTCTTT
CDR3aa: CASSPNLRGWGVNTEAFF

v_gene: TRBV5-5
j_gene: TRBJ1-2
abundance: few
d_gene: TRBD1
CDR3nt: TGTGCCAGCAGTCGGGACAGGATTGACACCTTC
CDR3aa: CASSRDRIDTF

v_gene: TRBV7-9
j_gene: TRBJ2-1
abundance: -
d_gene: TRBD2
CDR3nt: TGTGCCAACCCGACTAGCGGGGAACTCAATGAGCAGTTCTTC
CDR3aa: CANPTSGELNEQFF

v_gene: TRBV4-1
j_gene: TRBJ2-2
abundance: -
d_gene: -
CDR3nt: TGCGCCAGCAGCCAAGATTGGCAGGGTTCCACCGGGGAGCTGTTTTTT
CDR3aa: CASSQDWQGSTGELFF

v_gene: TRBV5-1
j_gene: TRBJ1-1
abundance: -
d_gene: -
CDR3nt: TGCGCCAGCAGCTTGGGGGACGTTAACACTGAAGCTTTCTTT
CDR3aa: CASSLGDVNTEAFF

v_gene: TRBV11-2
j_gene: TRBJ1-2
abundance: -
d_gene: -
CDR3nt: TGTGCCAGCAGCTCTGTCCCGGGCCCCACTAACTATGGCTACACCTTC
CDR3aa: CASSSVPGPTNYGYTF

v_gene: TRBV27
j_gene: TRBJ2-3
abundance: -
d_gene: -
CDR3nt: TGTGCCAGCACGAGTTTACTTTTGGGATACACAGATACGCAGTATTTT
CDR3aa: CASTSLLLGYTDTQYF

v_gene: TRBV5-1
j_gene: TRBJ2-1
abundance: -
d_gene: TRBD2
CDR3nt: TGCGCCAGCAGCTTGGCGGGCGCTAGCGGAACCAATGAGCAGTTCTTC
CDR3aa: CASSLAGASGTNEQFF

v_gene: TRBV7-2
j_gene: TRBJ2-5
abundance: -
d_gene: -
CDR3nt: TGTGCCATCCTATATGGGGGGGCGGGGGAGACCCAGTACTTC
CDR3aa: CAILYGGAGETQYF

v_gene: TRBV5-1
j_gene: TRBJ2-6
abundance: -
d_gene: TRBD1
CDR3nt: TGCGCCAGCAGCTCGACAGGGTCGACGAACGGGGCCAACGTCCTGACTTTC
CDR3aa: CASSSTGSTNGANVLTF

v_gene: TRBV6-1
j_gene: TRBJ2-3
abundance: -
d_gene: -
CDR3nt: TGTGCCAGCCGGAGGGAGTTAAGCACAGATACGCAGTATTTT
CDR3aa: CASRRELSTDTQYF

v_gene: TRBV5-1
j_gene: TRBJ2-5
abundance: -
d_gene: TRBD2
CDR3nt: TGCGCCAGCAGCTCGGCTAGCGGGGGGTCCCAAGAGACCCAGTACTTC
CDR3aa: CASSSASGGSQETQYF

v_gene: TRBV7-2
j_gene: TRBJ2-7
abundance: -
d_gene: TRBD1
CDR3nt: TGTGCCAGCAGCATCCGGGACAGATTGTACGAGCAGTACTTC
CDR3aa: CASSIRDRLYEQYF

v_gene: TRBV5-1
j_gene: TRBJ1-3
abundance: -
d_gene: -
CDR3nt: TGCGCCAGCAGCCCACTCTCGGCAGCTTCCTCTGGAAACACCATATATTTT
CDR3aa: CASSPLSAASSGNTIYF

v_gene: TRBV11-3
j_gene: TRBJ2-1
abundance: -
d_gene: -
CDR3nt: TGTGCCAGCAGCTTAGGGGTGGGGCAGTTCTTC
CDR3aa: CASSLGVGQFF